A selection of T cell receptor beta chains follows, all from one sample in a study of blood T cell repertoires in COVID-19. Profiled with immunoSEQ multiplex PCR; TCRdb holds only in-frame clones, not every one. The sample has 90,000 to 120,000 clones; more than 80% are singletons. Sequenced input: peripheral blood. The receptors come from a woman of 80 years or more with acute or convalescent COVID-19. CDR3s include the opening cysteine and the closing phenylalanine or tryptophan. A D gene is named only where the DNA matches it firmly. Expanded clones get a size class; other rows say once, few or many, or leave the size out.

D gene	V gene	J gene	clone size	CDR3 DNA	CDR3 protein
.	TRBV20-1	TRBJ1-5	.	TGCAGTGCTAGTGCGGGTAGCAATCAGCCCCAGCATTTT	CSASAGSNQPQHF
TRBD2	TRBV9	TRBJ2-1	.	TGTGCCAGCAGCGTAGGTGGGACTAGCGGGGGGCCGGGCAATGAGCAGTTCTTC	CASSVGGTSGGPGNEQFF
TRBD2	TRBV5-8	TRBJ2-5	.	TGTGCCAGCAGCCGACTGCACGCTGGGACTAGCGAAAAGGACCAAGAGACCCAGTACTTC	CASSRLHAGTSEKDQETQYF
.	TRBV3-1/TRBV3-2	TRBJ1-5	many	TGTGCCAGCAGCCAAGGAGGATTCAATCAGCCCCAGCATTTT	CASSQGGFNQPQHF
TRBD1	TRBV18	TRBJ1-1	.	TGTGCCAGCTCACTACAGGGGTCTGAAGCTTTCTTT	CASSLQGSEAFF
.	TRBV3-1/TRBV3-2	TRBJ2-1	.	TGTGCCAGCAGCCAGTCCGGAGGGCAGTTCTTC	CASSQSGGQFF
.	TRBV30	TRBJ1-2	few	TGTGCCTGGGCTAGGCAGTCCTATGGCTACACCTTC	CAWARQSYGYTF
TRBD1	TRBV28	TRBJ1-2	.	TGTGCCAGCAGCCCCCCCGACAGGGGGCATGGCTACACCTTC	CASSPPDRGHGYTF
TRBD2	TRBV30	TRBJ2-2	.	TGTGCCTGGACAGGACTAGCGGGGAGAAAAACTGTTCCCACCGGGGAGCTGTTTTTT	CAWTGLAGRKTVPTGELFF
TRBD1	TRBV2	TRBJ1-1	.	TGTGCCAGCACTCCACAGGGGGCGCTTACTGAAGCTTTCTTT	CASTPQGALTEAFF
.	TRBV30	TRBJ2-7	.	TGTGCCTGGTCTAACTCCTACGAGCAGTACTTC	CAWSNSYEQYF
TRBD1	TRBV27	TRBJ1-2	.	TGTGCCAGCAGTTGGGACAGGGGGCTTGCCTACACCTTC	CASSWDRGLAYTF
.	TRBV4-3	TRBJ1-2	.	TGCGCCAGCAGCCAAGTTCTCGTGCAGGGCTATGGCTACACCTTC	CASSQVLVQGYGYTF
TRBD1	TRBV18	TRBJ1-1	.	TGTGCCAGCTCAGAGGGACAGTTAAGCACTGAAGCTTTCTTT	CASSEGQLSTEAFF
.	TRBV12-3/TRBV12-4	TRBJ2-1	.	TGTGCCAGCAGCCCTGGGACGGGGACTTTCTTC	CASSPGTGTFF
TRBD1	TRBV3-1/TRBV3-2	TRBJ1-1	.	TGTGCCAGCAGCCAAGTCACGGGATGGACAGGGAAGGAGAACACTGAAGCTTTCTTT	CASSQVTGWTGKENTEAFF
.	TRBV12-5	TRBJ1-1	.	TGTGCTAGTGGTCAAACAGGAAAAACAGAAGCTTTCTTT	CASGQTGKTEAFF
TRBD1	TRBV19	TRBJ1-5	.	TGTGCCAGTAGTTCGCAGAGGGGACAGGGGGTTCAGCCCCAGCATTTT	CASSSQRGQGVQPQHF
.	TRBV6-5	TRBJ2-3	.	TGTGCCAGCAGTCCACAGGGCAGGGGTACAGATACGCAGTATTTT	CASSPQGRGTDTQYF
.	TRBV19	TRBJ1-6	.	TGTGCCAGTAGTATATCGGGCGGGAGCTCCTATAATTCACCCCTCCACTTT	CASSISGGSSYNSPLHF
TRBD1	TRBV27	TRBJ1-4	.	TGTGCCAGCAGCCGGACAGGGGTCGGGCTCTACGAAAAACTGTTTTTT	CASSRTGVGLYEKLFF
TRBD1	TRBV28	TRBJ2-7	.	TGTGCCAGCAGCAGAGACAGGGGGGCCTACGAGCAGTACTTC	CASSRDRGAYEQYF
.	TRBV5-1	TRBJ1-1	.	TGCGCCAGCAGCCCTCAAGCGGGCACTGAAGCTTTCTTT	CASSPQAGTEAFF
.	TRBV30	TRBJ1-3	.	TGTGCCTGGAGTGTCACAGCCGGAAACACCATATATTTT	CAWSVTAGNTIYF
.	TRBV7-8	TRBJ2-6	.	TGTGCCAGCAGCTTAGCACCCTACAGGGTCTCCAACTCTGGGGCCAACGTCCTGACTTTC	CASSLAPYRVSNSGANVLTF
TRBD2	TRBV6-5	TRBJ2-2	.	TGTGCCAGCAGTCCCATGTCGGGGGGAGCCGGGGAGCTGTTTTTT	CASSPMSGGAGELFF
.	TRBV10-3	TRBJ1-2	.	TGTGCCATCAGTGGGACTCAGAGGGATGGCTACACCTTC	CAISGTQRDGYTF
TRBD1	TRBV3-1/TRBV3-2	TRBJ2-7	once	TGTGCCAGCAGTCCAACCTCCTACAGGGGGCTTCGGTCCTACGAGCAGTACTTC	CASSPTSYRGLRSYEQYF
.	TRBV7-6	TRBJ2-2	.	TGTGCCAGCAGCCTCGTTTTGAGCGGGAACACCGGGGAGCTGTTTTTT	CASSLVLSGNTGELFF
.	TRBV5-4	TRBJ1-4	.	TGTGCCAGCAGCTACCGGGAGGGCGAAAAACTGTTTTTT	CASSYREGEKLFF
.	TRBV6-5	TRBJ1-4	.	TGTGCCAGCAGTTACTTTACACCGAAGGGGGAAAAACTGTTTTTT	CASSYFTPKGEKLFF
.	TRBV4-3	TRBJ2-7	once	TGCGCCAGCAGCCAAGACCGAGTCTACGAGCAGTACTTC	CASSQDRVYEQYF
.	TRBV3-1/TRBV3-2	TRBJ2-7	once	TGTGCCAGCAGCCAAACCACTACAAGGTCCAGGGCCTACGAGCAGTACTTC	CASSQTTTRSRAYEQYF
.	TRBV5-8	TRBJ1-5	.	TGTGCCAGCAGCTCCAGGAGGGGCAATCAGCCCCAGCATTTT	CASSSRRGNQPQHF
TRBD1	TRBV6-5	TRBJ1-1	.	TGTGCCAGCAGGGGACAGGGGACCGCTGAAGCTTTCTTT	CASRGQGTAEAFF
TRBD1	TRBV29-1	TRBJ2-7	.	TGCAGCGTTCGACAGGGTTCCTACGAGCAGTACTTC	CSVRQGSYEQYF
TRBD1	TRBV19	TRBJ1-2	.	TGTGCCAGTAACCCTGGACAGGCCTATGGCTACACCTTC	CASNPGQAYGYTF
TRBD1	TRBV7-3	TRBJ1-2	few	TGTGCCAGCAGCCTCCGGGACAGACTCTATGGCTACACCTTC	CASSLRDRLYGYTF
TRBD1	TRBV7-2	TRBJ2-7	few	TGTGCCAGCAGCTACAGTCAGGGGGCAAAAGAGCAGTACTTC	CASSYSQGAKEQYF
TRBD1	TRBV5-4	TRBJ1-6	.	TGTGCCAGCAGCAACCATGGGACAGCAGATTCACCCCTCCACTTT	CASSNHGTADSPLHF
TRBD2	TRBV9	TRBJ2-3	.	TGTGCCAGCAGCGTAGAGGCTAGCGGGGGCACAGATACGCAGTATTTT	CASSVEASGGTDTQYF
.	TRBV4-3	TRBJ2-5	.	TGCGCCAGCAGCCAAGATTTCCTCGTGCAAGAGACCCAGTACTTC	CASSQDFLVQETQYF
TRBD1	TRBV5-4	TRBJ2-7	.	TGTGCCAGCAGCCGACAGGGCACGGACGAGCAGTACTTC	CASSRQGTDEQYF
.	TRBV4-1	TRBJ1-2	.	TGCGCCAGCAGCCCCCCAGGGCAAGGGTTTGGCTATGGCTACACCTTC	CASSPPGQGFGYGYTF
.	TRBV13	TRBJ2-3	.	TGTGCCAGCAGCTTAATGTGGGTGGTACAGGGCACAGATACGCAGTATTTT	CASSLMWVVQGTDTQYF
.	TRBV9	TRBJ1-2	.	TGTGCCAGCAGCGTAGGGGACGGAGGAGGGTTATCTGACTATGGCTACACCTTC	CASSVGDGGGLSDYGYTF
TRBD2	TRBV2	TRBJ2-7	.	TGTGCCAGCAAAGGGACTAGCGGGGCGCCAGGAGAGCAGTACTTC	CASKGTSGAPGEQYF
.	TRBV6-6	TRBJ2-7	.	TGTGCCAGCAGTCGGGACTTGGCCTACGAGCAGTACTTC	CASSRDLAYEQYF
TRBD2	TRBV9	TRBJ2-3	.	TGTGCCAGCAGCTCCCGTGGGGGGCTAGCGGGGAATGGGGGGACGCAGTATTTT	CASSSRGGLAGNGGTQYF
.	TRBV18	TRBJ2-2	few	TGTGCCAGCTCCAATCAGAACACCGGGGAGCTGTTTTTT	CASSNQNTGELFF
TRBD1	TRBV29-1	TRBJ1-2	.	TGCAGCGTTGGTGGACAGGGTGGGTTGGGCTACACCTTC	CSVGGQGGLGYTF